Below, 21 T cell receptor beta chains from the same sample are listed, as sequenced in a study of regulatory T cells in long-lasting Graves disease. According to the study, TCR beta libraries were built with iRepertoire HTBI primers and CDR3-region Arm-PCR. TCRdb used MiXCR to reprocess the multiplex PCR reads, holding one entry per CDR3 protein. The table shows approximately 440,000 distinct CDR3 sequences, with 15% to 20% occurring only once. Time point here: newly diagnosed GD, antithyroid drugs for less than 3 months. Researchers made the TCR library from RNA that was extracted from PBMCs. These records were also assigned to another study, of T cells in Graves' hyperthyroidism and ophthalmopathy.

Here the sequenced sample was peripheral blood mononuclear cells (PBMCs), taken at new diagnosis, from a patient treated with antithyroid drugs. The receptors derive from a man aged 40-49 years with Graves disease.

This clonotype was counted ten times or more. The chain employs TRBV6-5 and TRBJ2-3; D unresolved. Germline CDR1 reads MNHEY; CDR2 reads SVGAGI. V was trimmed by 0 bases and J by 1 base, leaving 8 bases between them. This CDR3 comprises 15 residues. CDR3: CASSYSTPRTDTQYF. In DNA, the CDR3 is TGTGCCAGCAGTTACTCGACACCCCGCACAGATACGCAGTATTTT.

This clonotype was recorded at least ten times. The chain is built from TRBV7-9 and TRBJ2-5; perhaps TRBD2 as D (6 bases). The V end was cut by 4 bases, the J end by 4 bases, with 13 bases between. The length of the CDR3 is 14 residues. Germline V gives CDR1 SEHNR, CDR2 FQNEAQ (reference sequence). CDR3 nucleotide sequence: TGTGCCAGCAGCTACCGGGAGCTCACAGAGACCCAGTACTTC. Translating it yields CASSYRELTETQYF.

The gene calls are TRBV20-1 and TRBJ2-1, with 7 bases that match TRBD2. The J call may be mistaken, given a closer DNA end match to TRBJ2-7. This CDR3 contains 14 residues. CDR1 and CDR2 (germline): DFQATT, SNEGSKA (reference sequence). DNA for the CDR3: TGCAGTGTAAGCGGGGTAAGCTCCTACAATGAGCAGTACTTC. Translated: CSVSGVSSYNEQYF.

This clonotype was detected many times. The chain carries TRBV3-1 and TRBJ2-1, with D tentatively TRBD2 (6 bases). The CDR3 length is 15 residues. CDR1 and CDR2 (germline): LGHDT, YNNKEL (reference sequence). V was clipped by 2 bases and J by 6 bases, with 14 bases between them. The CDR3 bases are TGTGCCAGCAGCCAACAGCTAGCGCCGGGCAATGAGCAGTTCTTC. Its translation: CASSQQLAPGNEQFF.

As to this clonotype: A much larger clone is a single base away; this may be a read error. The chain is built from TRBV11-2 and TRBJ1-1, with D uncertain. This CDR3 contains 14 residues. The V gene's germline CDR1 is SGHAT and CDR2 FQNNGV. The CDR3 reads CAGSPRGWNTEAFF. The CDR3 nucleotides read TGTGCCGGCAGCCCGAGAGGGTGGAACACTGAAGCTTTCTTT.

This chain links TRBV28 with TRBJ1-5, with TRBD1 as a possible D gene (5 bases). Looked up from germline, CDR1 is MDHEN and CDR2 is SYDVKM. Between the trimmed V and J ends, which lost 7 bases and 2 bases, there was a span of 18 bases. The CDR3 is 16 residues long. The CDR3 loop is CASMVQGPGGNQPQHF. The CDR3 bases are TGTGCCAGCATGGTTCAGGGACCGGGGGGCAATCAGCCCCAGCATTTT.

This clonotype was detected a few times. The chain carries TRBV6-1 and TRBJ2-1; 9 bases agree with TRBD1. Germline V CDR1 and CDR2: MNHNS, SASEGT. With 6 bases clipped from V and 9 bases from J, the junction kept 6 bases outside the gene matches. The CDR3 covers 13 residues. This CDR3 reads CASSDRGGIEQFF. CDR3 in DNA: TGTGCCAGCAGCGACAGGGGGGGGATTGAGCAGTTCTTC.

This clonotype was picked up many times. The chain is built from TRBV11-3 and TRBJ2-3, with 12 bases aligning to TRBD1. J lost 6 bases, V lost 6 bases, and 10 bases had no gene match. Germline CDR1 and CDR2: SGHNT and YENEEA. The CDR3 is 16 residues long. CDR3: CASRSRDRGQPDTQYF. CDR3 nucleotide sequence: TGTGCCAGCAGATCCCGGGACAGGGGGCAGCCGGATACGCAGTATTTT.

This clonotype has a count of ten or more. CDR3 sequence: CASSSGLAGAERYNEQFF. The CDR3 DNA is TGCGCCAGCAGCTCGGGACTAGCGGGAGCCGAGAGGTACAATGAGCAGTTCTTC. The chain combines TRBV5-1 with TRBJ2-1, with 14 positions matching TRBD2. This CDR3 spans 18 amino acids. Germline loops: CDR1 SGHRS, CDR2 YFSETQ. V shed 3 bases and J 4 bases; nucleotides not matched to a gene: 9.

This clonotype was seen ten or more times. V and J are TRBV7-9 and TRBJ1-1; possible D gene TRBD1, 5 bases. The CDR3 spans 12 residues. CDR1 and CDR2 from the germline V gene are SEHNR and FQNEAQ (reference sequence). Trimming removed 7 bases from V and 12 bases from J, with 18 bases in between. CDR3 sequence: CASTEGLTATFF. The CDR3 DNA sequence: TGTGCCAGCACCGAGGGGCTGACTGCAACTTTCTTT.

This clonotype was detected many times. The chain links TRBV27 to TRBJ2-2; 9 positions agree with TRBD2. The ends lost 7 bases at V and 0 bases at J; junction bases unmatched: 12. The germline V gene has CDR1 MNHEY and CDR2 SMNVEV (reference sequence). This CDR3 region has 18 residues. CDR3 residues: CASTRTRLAESNTGELFF. CDR3 bases: TGTGCCAGCACTAGAACTCGACTAGCGGAGTCGAACACCGGGGAGCTGTTTTTT.

The table lists this clonotype with many counts. The chain couples TRBV30 to TRBJ2-2; D call uncertain. CDR1 is GTSNPN, CDR2 SVGIG, per germline (reference sequence). CDR3 length: 14 residues. V was trimmed by 2 bases and J by 3 bases, leaving 10 bases between them. CDR3 loop: CAWSPPRDTGELFF. In nucleotides, the CDR3 is TGTGCCTGGAGTCCCCCTAGGGACACCGGGGAGCTGTTTTTT.

This clonotype came up many times. V usage is TRBV3-1 and J usage is TRBJ2-1; the D is unclear. V was clipped by 1 base and J by 7 bases, with 5 bases between them. The CDR3 spans 12 residues. Germline V lookup: CDR1 LGHDT, CDR2 YNNKEL (reference sequence). Here the CDR3 DNA reads TGTGCCAGCAGCCAAGGCCTTAATGAGCAGTTCTTC. The encoded protein is CASSQGLNEQFF.

This clonotype has ten or more counts. The chain combines TRBV5-1 with TRBJ2-1; 7 bases are a match to TRBD2. V was pared by 0 bases and J by 4 bases, with 4 bases of the junction left unmatched. Germline values: CDR1 SGHRS, CDR2 YFSETQ. The CDR3 sequence is 15 residues long. The CDR3: CASSLGSGPYNEQFF. The CDR3 DNA reads as TGCGCCAGCAGCTTGGGTAGCGGGCCATACAATGAGCAGTTCTTC.

V usage is TRBV6-2 or TRBV6-3 and J usage is TRBJ2-2; D not certain. This CDR3 spans 11 amino acids. Germline loops: CDR1 MNHEY, CDR2 SVGEGT. Trimming removed 6 bases from V and 6 bases from J, with 5 bases in between. Here the CDR3 reads CASRGAGELFF. The DNA of the CDR3 is TGTGCCAGCAGGGGCGCCGGGGAGCTGTTTTTT.

This clonotype has more than one count but fewer than ten. J is TRBJ2-1 and V is TRBV20-1, with unresolved D. Per the germline V gene, CDR1 is DFQATT and CDR2 is SNEGSKA (reference sequence). The V gene lost 5 bases and the J gene lost 5 bases, with 4 bases spanning the gap. The CDR3 has 10 residues. The CDR3 bases are TGCAGTGCTCCGGACAATGAGCAGTTCTTC. Translating it yields CSAPDNEQFF.

This clonotype has ten or more counts. DNA for the CDR3: TGTGCCAGCAGCTCTGACCTTAAAAACACTGAAGCTTTCTTT. Its protein is CASSSDLKNTEAFF. The rearrangement links TRBV7-3 to TRBJ1-1; D is ambiguous. With 4 bases removed from V and 2 bases from J, the gap between germline ends came to 11 bases. Germline V CDR1 and CDR2: SGHTA, FQGTGA. The CDR3 spans 14 residues.

This rearrangement joins TRBV29-1 to TRBJ2-1, with TRBD2 matching 13 bases. CDR3 length: 16 residues. Trimming at V came to 3 bases and at J to 2 bases, leaving 4 bases not matched to a gene. Germline V CDR1 and CDR2: SQVTM, ANQGSEA. The CDR3 DNA sequence: TGCAGCGTTGACCTCGGGACTAGCGGGGCCTACAATGAGCAGTTCTTC. Translating gives CSVDLGTSGAYNEQFF.

A few counts support this clonotype. The V and J genes are TRBV6-5 and TRBJ2-2; D unclear. V was shortened by 0 bases and J by 6 bases, with 5 bases between the two germline ends. The CDR3 loop spans 13 amino acids. Looked up from germline, CDR1 is MNHEY and CDR2 is SVGAGI. CDR3 nucleotide sequence: TGTGCCAGCAGTTACTCGATCTCCGGGGAGCTGTTTTTT. As protein: CASSYSISGELFF.

This clonotype was counted ten times or more. The V gene is TRBV28, the J gene TRBJ1-5; D not certain. The CDR3 loop spans 15 amino acids. Per the germline V gene, CDR1 is MDHEN and CDR2 is SYDVKM. The V and J ends lost 5 bases and 0 bases respectively, with 11 bases between them. This CDR3 is CASSRGSPSNQPQHF. The CDR3 bases are TGTGCCAGCAGTAGAGGGTCGCCTAGCAATCAGCCCCAGCATTTT.

About this clonotype: At one end the junction does not follow the germline gene, possibly because of a read error. This chain uses TRBV12-3 or TRBV12-4 with TRBJ1-1, with TRBD1 as a possible D gene (6 bases). The length of the CDR3 is 15 residues. CDR3 sequence reads: CARSWGAARNTEAFF. In nucleotides, the CDR3 is TGTGCCCGCAGTTGGGGGGCTGCGAGGAACACTGAAGCTTTCTTT.